These T cell receptor beta chains were read from a single sample in a study of cytomegalovirus exposure and HLA in healthy donors. TCRdb's copy holds only in-frame clones and misses some; the assay was immunoSEQ multiplex PCR. Of 110,000 or so clones listed, over 60% are singletons. The sequenced material came from PBMCs. These receptors all come from a man aged 35-49 years in good health and CMV-seropositive. The CDR3 runs from the conserved cysteine through the conserved F or W. A D gene is named only where the DNA matches it firmly. A clone size is listed for some rows: how often the clone was seen (once, few, many), or a class if it is expanded.

>-|TRBV28|TRBJ1-1|TRBD1
CASPPRQGGGKNTEAFF
TGTGCCAGCCCTCCCCGACAGGGAGGTGGCAAGAACACTGAAGCTTTCTTT
>-|TRBV28|TRBJ1-5|-
CASSFRGYNQPQHF
TGTGCCAGCAGTTTCAGGGGATACAATCAGCCCCAGCATTTT
>-|TRBV6-5|TRBJ1-1|-
CASSDKMNTEAFF
TGTGCCAGCAGTGACAAAATGAACACTGAAGCTTTCTTT
>-|TRBV6-1|TRBJ1-5|-
CASSGYSNQPQHF
TGTGCCAGCTCAGGGTATAGCAATCAGCCCCAGCATTTT
>-|TRBV4-1|TRBJ2-1|-
CASSLNRRDEQFF
TGCGCCAGCAGCCTTAACCGTCGGGATGAGCAGTTCTTC
>-|TRBV4-3|TRBJ2-1|-
CASSHEGVRDEQFF
TGCGCCAGCAGCCACGAGGGGGTCCGGGATGAGCAGTTCTTC
>-|TRBV13|TRBJ2-7|TRBD1
CASSYTGTGTYEQYF
TGTGCCAGCAGTTACACCGGGACAGGGACCTACGAGCAGTACTTC
>few|TRBV6-1|TRBJ1-2|-
CASSSRLTANYGYTF
TGTGCCAGCAGTTCCCGTCTCACAGCTAACTATGGCTACACCTTC
>-|TRBV7-2|TRBJ2-2|-
CASSHPPGVVTGELFF
TGTGCCAGCAGCCATCCGCCCGGGGTTGTGACCGGGGAGCTGTTTTTT
>-|TRBV4-1|TRBJ1-5|-
CASSQVQTSNQPQHF
TGCGCCAGCAGCCAAGTACAGACTAGCAATCAGCCCCAGCATTTT
>-|TRBV2|TRBJ2-2|-
CASSRGPTGELFF
TGTGCCAGCAGCAGGGGTCCCACCGGGGAGCTGTTTTTT
>few|TRBV6-5|TRBJ1-2|-
CASSTQGYGYTF
TGTGCCAGCAGTACCCAGGGCTATGGCTACACCTTC
>-|TRBV5-4|TRBJ2-5|TRBD1
CASSLPDREETQYF
TGTGCCAGCAGCTTACCCGACAGGGAAGAGACCCAGTACTTC
>-|TRBV7-6|TRBJ2-7|-
CASSPLGQNSYEQYF
TGTGCCAGCAGCCCACTGGGGCAGAATTCCTACGAGCAGTACTTC
>-|TRBV6-5|TRBJ1-2|TRBD1
CASKKTGRGFGYTF
TGTGCCAGCAAGAAGACAGGGCGAGGGTTTGGCTACACCTTC
>-|TRBV11-1|TRBJ2-1|-
CASSSGTYYNEQFF
TGTGCCAGCAGCTCCGGGACATATTACAATGAGCAGTTCTTC
>once|TRBV28|TRBJ2-7|TRBD1
CASSKGTGYKYEQYF
TGTGCCAGCAGTAAAGGGACAGGGTATAAGTACGAGCAGTACTTC
>-|TRBV18|TRBJ2-1|TRBD2
CASSPSLIAGVDEQFF
TGTGCCAGCTCACCCTCCTTAATAGCGGGCGTGGATGAGCAGTTCTTC
>-|TRBV10-3|TRBJ2-3|TRBD2
CAIKTSGGLSTDTQYF
TGTGCCATCAAAACTAGCGGGGGGTTAAGCACAGATACGCAGTATTTT
>-|TRBV7-3|TRBJ2-2|-
CASSPEANTGELFF
TGTGCCAGCAGCCCCGAGGCGAACACCGGGGAGCTGTTTTTT
>-|TRBV11-3|TRBJ1-4|-
CASSLTGTNEKLFF
TGTGCCAGCAGCTTAACAGGAACTAATGAAAAACTGTTTTTT
>-|TRBV5-1|TRBJ1-1|-
CASSGERYTEAFF
TGCGCCAGCAGCGGGGAGAGATACACTGAAGCTTTCTTT
>-|TRBV4-2|TRBJ1-1|-
CASSQVIKAGGDTEAFF
TGTGCCAGCAGCCAAGTTATTAAGGCGGGGGGTGACACTGAAGCTTTCTTT
>-|TRBV7-6|TRBJ1-2|-
CASSDRPGSYGYTF
TGTGCCAGCTCCGACAGACCCGGTTCTTATGGCTACACCTTC
>-|TRBV11-3|TRBJ2-1|-
CASSLGSSITYNEQFF
TGTGCCAGCAGCTTAGGCTCTAGCATTACCTACAATGAGCAGTTCTTC
>-|TRBV30|TRBJ1-1|-
CARTGRVNTEAFF
TGTGCCCGAACCGGCAGGGTGAACACTGAAGCTTTCTTT
>-|TRBV4-3|TRBJ2-1|-
CASSQGLPLDEQFF
TGCGCCAGCAGCCAAGGTCTACCTTTGGATGAGCAGTTCTTC
>few|TRBV28|TRBJ1-6|TRBD1
CASSTPTGPNSPLHF
TGTGCCAGCAGTACCCCGACAGGGCCCAATTCACCCCTCCACTTT
>-|TRBV12-5|TRBJ2-1|-
CASGRIAESSYNEQFF
TGTGCTAGTGGACGAATAGCGGAGAGCTCCTACAATGAGCAGTTCTTC
>-|TRBV4-2|TRBJ2-2|TRBD2
CASSFAGVGTGELFF
TGTGCCAGCAGCTTTGCGGGAGTTGGCACCGGGGAGCTGTTTTTT
>-|TRBV5-4|TRBJ2-1|TRBD2
CASSPGLAGEVEQFF
TGTGCCAGCAGCCCGGGACTAGCGGGAGAAGTTGAGCAATTCTTC
>-|TRBV21-1|TRBJ1-2|-
CAGSPKGQGSTNYGYTF
TGTGCCGGCAGCCCAAAGGGGCAGGGGTCAACTAACTATGGCTACACCTTC